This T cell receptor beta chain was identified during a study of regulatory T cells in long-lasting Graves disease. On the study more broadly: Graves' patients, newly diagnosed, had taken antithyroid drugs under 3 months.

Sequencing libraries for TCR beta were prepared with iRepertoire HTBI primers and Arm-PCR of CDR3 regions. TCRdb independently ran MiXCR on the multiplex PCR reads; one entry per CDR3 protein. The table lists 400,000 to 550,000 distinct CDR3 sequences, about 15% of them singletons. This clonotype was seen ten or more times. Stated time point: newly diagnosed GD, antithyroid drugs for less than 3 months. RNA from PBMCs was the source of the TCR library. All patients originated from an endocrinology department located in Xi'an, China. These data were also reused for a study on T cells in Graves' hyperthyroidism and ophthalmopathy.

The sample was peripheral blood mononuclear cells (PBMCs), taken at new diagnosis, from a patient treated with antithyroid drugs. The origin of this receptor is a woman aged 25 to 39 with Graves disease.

In DNA form, the CDR3 reads TGTGCCAGCAGTAGGGACAGGGGGAACACCGGGGAGCTGTTTTTT. This encodes CASSRDRGNTGELFF. V usage is TRBV12-3 or TRBV12-4 and J usage is TRBJ2-2; 10 nucleotides line up with TRBD1. CDR3 length: 15 residues. V gave up 5 bases and J gave up 1 base; unmatched junction bases: 1.